Below, 9 T cell receptor beta chains from the same sample are listed, as sequenced in a study of beta chain features in type 1 diabetes. The antigens of these receptors remain unknown. The study's findings and limits: In all four CD4+ subsets, TCRB CDR3 length was significantly, moderately reduced in type 1 diabetes.

The isolated RNA, all of it, was reverse transcribed, so expressed TCRB transcripts were what got sequenced. Sequenced by immunoSEQ multiplex PCR; TCRdb stores in-frame clones only, minus some. The data show around 180,000 clones, with less than 10% seen just once and 0.5% held by the top ten. Sequenced sample: central memory CD4+ T cells from blood. The source is a young man with type 1 diabetes.

The chain recombines TRBV5-4 with TRBJ1-4, with 8 bases lining up with TRBD1. J was trimmed by 5 bases and V by 4 bases; bases with no gene match: 7. The germline V gene encodes CDR1 SGHNT and CDR2 YYREEE (reference sequence). This CDR3 contains 15 residues. The CDR3 coding sequence is TGTGCCAGCAGCAGGGGGACAGGCTTAAATGAAAAACTGTTTTTT. Residues: CASSRGTGLNEKLFF.

This clone was observed a few times. The chain is built from TRBV5-4 and TRBJ2-7; tentatively, D is TRBD2 (5 bases). The V gene lost 4 bases and the J gene lost 5 bases, with 16 bases spanning the gap. Germline V lookup: CDR1 SGHNT, CDR2 YYREEE (reference sequence). CDR3 length equals 14 residues. The CDR3 region has the DNA TGTGCCAGCAGCCCTCCCGGGGTTTACGACGAGCAGTACTTC. This encodes CASSPPGVYDEQYF.

The V gene is TRBV27, the J gene TRBJ2-2; no clear D gene. Germline loops: CDR1 MNHEY, CDR2 SMNVEV (reference sequence). The V gene lost 2 bases and the J gene lost 4 bases, with 8 bases spanning the gap. The CDR3 has 14 amino acids. CDR3 in amino acids: CASSLKQLTGELFF. In DNA, the CDR3 is TGTGCCAGCAGTTTAAAACAGCTCACCGGGGAGCTGTTTTTT.

This clone was seen many times. The chain uses TRBV18 and TRBJ2-7; a weak D match, TRBD1 (5 bases). Trimming removed 2 bases from V and 2 bases from J, with 10 bases in between. The CDR3 consists of 14 residues. Germline assignment: CDR1 KGHSH and CDR2 LQKENI. This CDR3 reads CASSPDLQAYEQYF. The CDR3 coding sequence is TGTGCCAGCTCACCAGATTTACAGGCCTACGAGCAGTACTTC.

Only a few counts were recorded for this clone. This chain connects TRBV5-4 to TRBJ1-4; perhaps TRBD1 as D (5 bases). Trimming stripped 0 bases from V and 7 bases from J, with 10 bases between. Germline assignment: CDR1 SGHNT and CDR2 YYREEE (reference sequence). CDR3 length: 14 amino acids. CDR3 nucleotide sequence: TGTGCCAGCAGCTTGGCAGGGAATGGTGAAAAACTGTTTTTT. Protein product: CASSLAGNGEKLFF.

This clone was detected ten times or more. The chain joins TRBV27 to TRBJ1-5; tentatively, D is TRBD1 (6 bases). V lost 6 bases to trimming and J lost 5 bases, with 14 bases between them. The CDR3 loop spans 14 amino acids. CDR1 and CDR2 (germline): MNHEY, SMNVEV (reference sequence). CDR3 in DNA: TGTGCCAGCAGCCCCTTGGCAGGGGATCAGCCCCAGCATTTT. Translating gives CASSPLAGDQPQHF.

The gene calls are TRBV28 and TRBJ2-7; a possible D gene is TRBD1 (5 bases). From germline, CDR1 is MDHEN and CDR2 SYDVKM. The V end was cut by 6 bases, the J end by 1 base, with 10 bases between. This CDR3 has 13 residues. CDR3 coding DNA: TGTGCCAGCAGAGACAGTTCTTCCTACGAGCAGTACTTC. Its protein is CASRDSSSYEQYF.

As concerns this clone: Other DNA variants within this sample encode the same CDR3. The chain employs TRBV7-2 and TRBJ2-7, with 8 nucleotides matching TRBD1. This CDR3 is built from 12 residues. Germline V gives CDR1 SGHTA, CDR2 FQGNSA. Losses at the gene ends were 5 bases for V and 4 bases for J; bases not matched to a gene: 1. CDR3: CASSRTGYEQYF. In DNA, the CDR3 is TGTGCCAGCAGCCGGACAGGGTACGAGCAGTACTTC. Variable domain in full (rest from reference TRBV7-2 and TRBJ2-7): GAGVSQSPSNKVTEKGKDVELRCDPISGHTALYWYRQSLGQGLEFLIYFQGNSAPDKSGLPSDRFSAERTGGSVSTLTIQRTQQEDSAVYLCASSRTGYEQYFGPGTRLTVT.

This sequence joins TRBV7-8 and TRBJ2-7; 12 bases are shared with TRBD2. Germline V lookup: CDR1 SGHVS, CDR2 FQNEAQ. V shed 2 bases, J shed 2 bases, and the junction held 1 base outside the gene matches. The CDR3 runs to 15 residues. This CDR3 reads CASSLLAGGTYEQYF. The CDR3, as DNA: TGTGCCAGCAGCTTACTAGCGGGGGGGACCTACGAGCAGTACTTC.